These T cell receptor beta chains were read from a single sample in a study of patients and donors after allogeneic stem cell transplantation. TCRdb reprocessed the RT-PCR reads via MiXCR and lists one record per CDR3 protein. The sample has approximately 140,000 distinct CDR3 sequences; 30% to 45% are singletons. Sequenced input: blood, either unsorted or a sorted T cell fraction (not recorded which). These receptors were obtained from a human donor who was either an allogeneic HSCT recipient or a stem cell or donor lymphocyte infusion donor (not recorded which). It is not recorded whose cells these are; they may come from a transplant donor. The conserved cysteine and the conserved F or W are not part of the CDR3 here. Not every row has a clone size; where given, it reads once, few, many or a size class.

size,V,CDR3
.,TRBV15,ATSREAGDANTGELF
.,TRBV3-1,ASGQGNTGELF
.,TRBV10-3,AISFRTGDYGYT
.,TRBV7-9,ASARGRTNSPLH
.,TRBV28,ASNSVQESNQPQH
.,TRBV12-3/TRBV12-4,ASSLTGTGVVSEQF
.,TRBV7-8,ASSLDPWGSTDTQY
.,TRBV6-2/TRBV6-3,ASEKRTGWEETQY
few,TRBV6-2/TRBV6-3,ASSYSTSYEQY
.,TRBV27,ASRGTGDQPQH
.,TRBV3-1,ASSHGGGGTDTQY
.,TRBV6-5,ASSKTGGDEQF
.,TRBV18,ASSPLETGISTDTQY
once,TRBV3-1,ASSQDPGASTDTQY
few,TRBV19,ASSPSGTGTF
few,TRBV18,ASSPQWTTQGANSPLH
few,TRBV7-2,ATTVVSNTEAF
.,TRBV6-2/TRBV6-3,ASSTGTLPNQPQH